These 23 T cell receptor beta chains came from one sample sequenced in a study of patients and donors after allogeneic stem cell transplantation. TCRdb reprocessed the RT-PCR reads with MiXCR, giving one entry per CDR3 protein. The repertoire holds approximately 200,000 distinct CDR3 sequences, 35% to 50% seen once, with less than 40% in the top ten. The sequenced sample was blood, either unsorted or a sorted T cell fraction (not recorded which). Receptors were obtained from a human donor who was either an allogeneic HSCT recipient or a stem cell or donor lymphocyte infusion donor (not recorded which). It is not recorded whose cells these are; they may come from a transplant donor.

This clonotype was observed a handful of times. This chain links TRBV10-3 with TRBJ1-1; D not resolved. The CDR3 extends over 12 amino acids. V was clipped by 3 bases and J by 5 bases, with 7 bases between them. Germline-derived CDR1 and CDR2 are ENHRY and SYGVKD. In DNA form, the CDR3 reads TGTGCCATCAGTGACTCGGGGACTGAAGCTTTCTTT. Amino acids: CAISDSGTEAFF.

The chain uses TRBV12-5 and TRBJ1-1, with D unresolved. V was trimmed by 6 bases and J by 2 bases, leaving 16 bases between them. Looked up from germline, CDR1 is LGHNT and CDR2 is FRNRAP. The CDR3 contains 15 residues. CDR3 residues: CASGSSAGPNTEAFF. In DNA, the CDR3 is TGTGCTAGTGGCTCAAGCGCCGGGCCCAACACTGAAGCTTTCTTT. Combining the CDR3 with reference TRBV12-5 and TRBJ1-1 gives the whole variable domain DARVTQTPRHKVTEMGQEVTMRCQPILGHNTVFWYRQTMMQGLELLAYFRNRAPLDDSGMPKDRFSAEMPDATLATLKIQPSEPRDSAVYFCASGSSAGPNTEAFFGQGTRLTVV.

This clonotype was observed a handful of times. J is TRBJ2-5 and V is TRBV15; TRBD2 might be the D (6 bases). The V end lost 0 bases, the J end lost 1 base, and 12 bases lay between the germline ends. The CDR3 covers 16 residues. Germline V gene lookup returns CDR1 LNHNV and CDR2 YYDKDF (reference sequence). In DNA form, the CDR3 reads TGTGCCACCAGCAGAGAGGGGGGACTTGGCCAAGAGACCCAGTACTTC. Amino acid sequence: CATSREGGLGQETQYF.

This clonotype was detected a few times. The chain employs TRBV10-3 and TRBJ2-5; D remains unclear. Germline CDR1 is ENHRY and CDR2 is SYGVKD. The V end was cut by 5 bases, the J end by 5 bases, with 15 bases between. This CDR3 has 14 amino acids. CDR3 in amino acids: CAISPGIGKETQYF. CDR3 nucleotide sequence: TGTGCCATCAGTCCTGGAATAGGGAAGGAGACCCAGTACTTC.

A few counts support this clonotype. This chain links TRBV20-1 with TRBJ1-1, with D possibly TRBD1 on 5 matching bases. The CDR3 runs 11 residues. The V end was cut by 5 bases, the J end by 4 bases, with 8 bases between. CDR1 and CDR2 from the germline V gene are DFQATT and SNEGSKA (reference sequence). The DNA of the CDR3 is TGCAGTGCTTTTGGGGGCACTGAAGCTTTCTTT. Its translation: CSAFGGTEAFF.

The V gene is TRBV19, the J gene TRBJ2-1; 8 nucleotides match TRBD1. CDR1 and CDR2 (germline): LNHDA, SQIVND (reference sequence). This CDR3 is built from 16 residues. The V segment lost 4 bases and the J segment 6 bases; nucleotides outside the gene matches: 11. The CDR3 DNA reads TGTGCCAGTAGTAAGGGGCGGACAGGGAATTTCAATGAGCAGTTCTTC. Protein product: CASSKGRTGNFNEQFF.

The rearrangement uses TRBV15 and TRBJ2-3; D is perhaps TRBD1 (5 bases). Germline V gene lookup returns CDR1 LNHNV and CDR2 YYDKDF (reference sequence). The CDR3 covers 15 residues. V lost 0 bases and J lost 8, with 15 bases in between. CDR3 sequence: CATSRDQGARATQYF. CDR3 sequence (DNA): TGTGCCACCAGCAGAGATCAGGGTGCCAGGGCTACGCAGTATTTT. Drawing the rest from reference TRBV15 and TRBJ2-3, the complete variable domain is DAMVIQNPRYQVTQFGKPVTLSCSQTLNHNVMYWYQQKSSQAPKLLFHYYDKDFNNEADTPDNFQSRRPNTSFCFLDIRSPGLGDTAMYLCATSRDQGARATQYFGPGTRLTVL.

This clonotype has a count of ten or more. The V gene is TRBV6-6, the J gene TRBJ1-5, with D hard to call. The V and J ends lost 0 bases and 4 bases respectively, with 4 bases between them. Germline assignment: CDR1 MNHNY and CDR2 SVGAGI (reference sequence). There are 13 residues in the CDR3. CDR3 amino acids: CASSYSENQPQHF. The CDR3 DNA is TGTGCCAGCAGTTACTCGGAAAATCAGCCCCAGCATTTT.

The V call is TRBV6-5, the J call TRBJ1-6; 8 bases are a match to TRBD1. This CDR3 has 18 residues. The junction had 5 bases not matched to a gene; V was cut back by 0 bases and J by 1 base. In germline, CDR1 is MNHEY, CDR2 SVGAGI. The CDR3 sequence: CASSYSGTGRSYNSPLHF. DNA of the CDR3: TGTGCCAGCAGTTACTCGGGGACAGGACGTTCCTATAATTCACCCCTCCACTTT.

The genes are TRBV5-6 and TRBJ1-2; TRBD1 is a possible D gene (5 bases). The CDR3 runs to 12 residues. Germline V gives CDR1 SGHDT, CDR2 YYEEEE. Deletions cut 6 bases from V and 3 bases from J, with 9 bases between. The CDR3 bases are TGTGCCAGCAAGGCAGGGTACTATGGCTACACCTTC. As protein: CASKAGYYGYTF. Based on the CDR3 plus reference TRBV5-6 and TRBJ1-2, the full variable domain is DAGVTQSPTHLIKTRGQQVTLRCSPKSGHDTVSWYQQALGQGPQFIFQYYEEEERQRGNFPDRFSGHQFPNYSSELNVNALLLGDSALYLCASKAGYYGYTFGSGTRLTVV.

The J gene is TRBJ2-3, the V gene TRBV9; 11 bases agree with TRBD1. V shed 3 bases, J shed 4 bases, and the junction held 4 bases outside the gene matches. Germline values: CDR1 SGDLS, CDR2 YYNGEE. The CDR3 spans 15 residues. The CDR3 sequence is CASSERTGGADTQYF. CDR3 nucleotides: TGTGCCAGCAGCGAACGGACAGGGGGCGCAGATACGCAGTATTTT.

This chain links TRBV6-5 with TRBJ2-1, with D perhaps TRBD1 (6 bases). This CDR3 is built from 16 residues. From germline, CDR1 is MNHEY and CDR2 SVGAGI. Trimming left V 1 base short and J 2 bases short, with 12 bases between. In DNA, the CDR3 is TGTGCCAGCAGTTACTTGGAAACAGGGACCTACAATGAGCAGTTCTTC. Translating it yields CASSYLETGTYNEQFF.

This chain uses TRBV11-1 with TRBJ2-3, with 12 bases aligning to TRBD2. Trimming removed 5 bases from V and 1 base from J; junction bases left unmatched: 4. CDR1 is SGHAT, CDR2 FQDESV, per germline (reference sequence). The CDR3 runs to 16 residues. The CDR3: CASSAGTSGRTDTQYF. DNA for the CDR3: TGTGCCAGCAGCGCTGGGACTAGCGGGCGCACAGATACGCAGTATTTT.

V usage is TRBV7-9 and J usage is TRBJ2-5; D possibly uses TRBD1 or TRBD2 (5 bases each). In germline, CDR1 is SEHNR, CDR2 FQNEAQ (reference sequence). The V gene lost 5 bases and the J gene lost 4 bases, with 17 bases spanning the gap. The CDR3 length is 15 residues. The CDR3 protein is CASSPGTDGRETQYF. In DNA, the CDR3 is TGTGCCAGCAGCCCTGGGACCGATGGGAGAGAGACCCAGTACTTC.

CDR3 sequence: CSAHPLTSYEQYF. CDR3 bases: TGCAGTGCCCACCCCCTGACTAGCTACGAGCAGTACTTC. V gene TRBV20-1 combines with J gene TRBJ2-7, with a weak D call TRBD2 (6 bases). The CDR3 is 13 amino acids. Germline V CDR1 and CDR2: DFQATT, SNEGSKA (reference sequence). V was clipped by 6 bases and J by 3 bases, with 15 bases between them.

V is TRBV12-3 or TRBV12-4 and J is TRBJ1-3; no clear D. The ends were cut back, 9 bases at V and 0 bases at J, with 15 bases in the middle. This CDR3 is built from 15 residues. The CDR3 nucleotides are TGTGCCAGGGGAAATCAACCACTCTCTGGAAACACCATATATTTT. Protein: CARGNQPLSGNTIYF.

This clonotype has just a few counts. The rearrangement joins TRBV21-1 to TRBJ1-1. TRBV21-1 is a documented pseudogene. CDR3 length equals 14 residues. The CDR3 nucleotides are TGTGCCAGCAGCAAAGGAGGAAAGGCCCATGAAGCTTTCTTT. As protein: CASSKGGKAHEAFF.

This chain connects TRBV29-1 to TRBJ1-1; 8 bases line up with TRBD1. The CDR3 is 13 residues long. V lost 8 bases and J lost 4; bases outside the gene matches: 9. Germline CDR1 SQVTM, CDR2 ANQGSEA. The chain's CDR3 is CSSGRTGGTEAFF. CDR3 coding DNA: TGCAGCTCCGGAAGAACAGGGGGCACTGAAGCTTTCTTT.

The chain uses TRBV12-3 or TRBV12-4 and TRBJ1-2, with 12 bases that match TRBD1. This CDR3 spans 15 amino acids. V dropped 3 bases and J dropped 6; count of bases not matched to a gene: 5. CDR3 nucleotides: TGTGCCAGCAGTTTCTCCGGGACAGGGGGCGATGGCTACACCTTC. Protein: CASSFSGTGGDGYTF.

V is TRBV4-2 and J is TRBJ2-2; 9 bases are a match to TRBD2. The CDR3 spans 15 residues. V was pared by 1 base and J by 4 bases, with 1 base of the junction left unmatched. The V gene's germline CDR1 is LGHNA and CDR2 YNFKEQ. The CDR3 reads CASSQVSGGTGELFF. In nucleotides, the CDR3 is TGTGCCAGCAGCCAAGTTAGCGGGGGCACCGGGGAGCTGTTTTTT.

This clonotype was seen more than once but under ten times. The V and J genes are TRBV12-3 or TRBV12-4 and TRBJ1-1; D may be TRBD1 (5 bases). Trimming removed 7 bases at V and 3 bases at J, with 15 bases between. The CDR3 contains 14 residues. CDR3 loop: CASIYPGRYTEAFF. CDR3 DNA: TGTGCCAGCATATATCCGGGACGGTACACTGAAGCTTTCTTT.

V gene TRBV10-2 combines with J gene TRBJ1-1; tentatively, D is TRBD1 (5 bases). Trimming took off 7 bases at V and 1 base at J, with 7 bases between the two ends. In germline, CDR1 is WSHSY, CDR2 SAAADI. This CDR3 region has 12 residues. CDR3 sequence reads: CASNQGNTEAFF. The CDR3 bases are TGCGCCAGCAATCAGGGGAACACTGAAGCTTTCTTT.

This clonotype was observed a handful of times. In nucleotides, the CDR3 is TGCAGCGTTGTCGGAATGGGGACACCCTCGAAACAAGAGACCCAGTACTTC. This gives the protein CSVVGMGTPSKQETQYF. The genes are TRBV29-1 and TRBJ2-5, with D possibly being TRBD1 (6 bases). The germline gives CDR1 SQVTM, CDR2 ANQGSEA. This CDR3 is 17 amino acids long. V lost 4 bases and J 2 bases, leaving 23 bases between the germline ends.